This entry is about one TCR beta chain. In the authors' methods: Nucleated cell number was recorded as an estimate derived from reference gene primer amplification. Sequencing was performed with immunoSEQ multiplex PCR; in TCRdb, only in-frame clones are kept and a portion is missing. V, J and clone size are taken as reported in that table, and D and trimming were inferred from the DNA itself. The sample consists of about 170,000 clones, under 90% of them appearing once. From germline, CDR1 is ENHRY and CDR2 SYGVKD. The CDR3 totals 15 residues. V gave up 6 bases and J gave up 8 bases; unmatched junction bases: 11. This specimen belongs to a study of blood T cell repertoires in COVID-19. Study at large: The United States, Italy and Spain were the sources of the acute and convalescent COVID-19 samples. T cells, B-cell-depleted T cells, or PBMCs provided the cDNA or gDNA that served as material.

This TCR was sampled from an elderly woman with acute or convalescent COVID-19. The sample consisted of peripheral blood. V usage is TRBV10-3 and J usage is TRBJ1-4, with 8 bases lining up with TRBD1. The CDR3 nucleotides read TGTGCCATCAGCAGGGGGCTGGGCGATAAGGAAAAACTGTTTTTT. The encoded protein is CAISRGLGDKEKLFF.